Detailed here is one T cell receptor (beta chain). Its cognate antigen is unknown. This specimen comes from a study of neoadjuvant anti-PD-1 for oral cavity cancer. Study overall: Around day 43, patients without progression received a fourth nivolumab dose before surgery.

Some clones are missing from TCRdb's copy, which holds only in-frame ones; the method was immunoSEQ multiplex PCR. The sample lists 75,000 to 100,000 clones, around 80% occurring once. Study-wide results and limits: After neoadjuvant nivolumab, PBMC T cell clonality was significantly higher in non-responders than responders. Higher pretreatment blood Treg/Th17 ratios correlated with higher pretreatment blood and lower post-treatment tumor TCRbeta clonality.

The sample here was PBMCs, taken before nivolumab (anti-PD-1) treatment. The receptor was isolated from a person between 35 and 79 years old with oral cavity squamous cell carcinoma.

CDR3 residues: CASSVDWGEQFF. The CDR3 nucleotides read TGTGCCAGCAGCGTAGACTGGGGTGAGCAGTTCTTC. V is TRBV9 and J is TRBJ2-1; D call uncertain. Germline V gene lookup returns CDR1 SGDLS and CDR2 YYNGEE. The ends were cut back, 0 bases at V and 9 bases at J, with 7 bases in the middle. CDR3 length equals 12 residues.